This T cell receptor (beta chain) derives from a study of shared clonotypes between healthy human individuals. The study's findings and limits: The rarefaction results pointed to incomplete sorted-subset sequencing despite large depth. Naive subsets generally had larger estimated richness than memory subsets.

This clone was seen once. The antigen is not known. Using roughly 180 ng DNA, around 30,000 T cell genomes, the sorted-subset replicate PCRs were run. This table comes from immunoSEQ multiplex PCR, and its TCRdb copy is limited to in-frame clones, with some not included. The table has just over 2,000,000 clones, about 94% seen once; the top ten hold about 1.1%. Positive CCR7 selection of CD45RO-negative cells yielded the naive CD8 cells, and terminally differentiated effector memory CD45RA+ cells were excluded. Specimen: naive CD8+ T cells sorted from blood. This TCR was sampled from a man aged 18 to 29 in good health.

CDR3 region: CASSSVPGGDGGGYTF. CDR3 nucleotides: TGTGCCAGCAGCTCCGTACCCGGCGGGGATGGCGGCGGCTACACCTTC. The chain uses TRBV5-6 and TRBJ1-2; no firm D call. Germline V gives CDR1 SGHDT, CDR2 YYEEEE. V lost 3 bases, J lost 8 bases, and 23 bases lay in between. The CDR3 totals 16 residues.